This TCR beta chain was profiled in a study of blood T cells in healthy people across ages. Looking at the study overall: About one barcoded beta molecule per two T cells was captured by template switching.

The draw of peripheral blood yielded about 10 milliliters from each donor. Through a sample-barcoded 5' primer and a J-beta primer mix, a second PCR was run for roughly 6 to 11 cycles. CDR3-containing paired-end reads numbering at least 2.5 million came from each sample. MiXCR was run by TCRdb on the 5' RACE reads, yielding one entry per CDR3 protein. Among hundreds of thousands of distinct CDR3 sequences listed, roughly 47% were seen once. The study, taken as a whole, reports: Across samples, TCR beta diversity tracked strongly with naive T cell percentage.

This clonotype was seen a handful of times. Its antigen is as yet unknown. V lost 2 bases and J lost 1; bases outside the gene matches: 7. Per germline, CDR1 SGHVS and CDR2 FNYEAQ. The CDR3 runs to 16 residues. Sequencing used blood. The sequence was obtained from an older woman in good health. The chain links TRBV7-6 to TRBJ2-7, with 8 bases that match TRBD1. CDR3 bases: TGTGCCAGCAGCTTAAGGTCGGACAGGGCATCCTACGAGCAGTACTTC. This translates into CASSLRSDRASYEQYF.